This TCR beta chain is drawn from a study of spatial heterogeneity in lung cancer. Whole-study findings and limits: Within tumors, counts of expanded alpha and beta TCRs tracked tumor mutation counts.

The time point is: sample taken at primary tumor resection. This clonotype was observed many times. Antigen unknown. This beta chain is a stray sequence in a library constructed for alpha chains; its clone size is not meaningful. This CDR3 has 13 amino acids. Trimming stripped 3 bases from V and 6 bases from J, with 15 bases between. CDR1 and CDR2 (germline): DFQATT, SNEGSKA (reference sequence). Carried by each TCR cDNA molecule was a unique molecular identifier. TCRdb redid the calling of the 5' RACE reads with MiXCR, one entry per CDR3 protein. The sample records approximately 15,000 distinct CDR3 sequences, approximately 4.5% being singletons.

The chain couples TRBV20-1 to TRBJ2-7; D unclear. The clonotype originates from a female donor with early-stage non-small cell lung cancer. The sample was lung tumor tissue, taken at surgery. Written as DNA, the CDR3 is TGCAGTGCTAGTTCGGGCTCCCTCCCCGAGCAGTACTTC. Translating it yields CSASSGSLPEQYF.